This T cell receptor (beta chain) appears in the sequencing data of a study of T cell changes during pregnancy in multiple sclerosis. The V gene's germline CDR1 is SEHNR and CDR2 FQNEAQ (reference sequence). V lost 1 base to trimming and J lost 6 bases, with 10 bases between them. This CDR3 has 14 residues. Here immunoSEQ multiplex PCR was the method, and the copy in TCRdb shows in-frame clones only, minus some. This sample has around 120,000 clones, with just over 90% found just once. This clone occurred once. The specimen was peripheral blood, collected after pregnancy. This sequence was found in a female donor with multiple sclerosis, enrolled in a pregnancy study. This chain connects TRBV7-9 to TRBJ2-1, with a weak D call TRBD1 (5 bases). This CDR3 is CASSLEGWGNEQFF. The CDR3 coding sequence is TGTGCCAGCAGCTTAGAGGGGTGGGGCAATGAGCAGTTCTTC.